One sample yielded the 8 T cell receptor beta chains listed below, sequenced in a study of CD8+CD57+ T cells in acquired aplastic anemia. The template for TCR beta VDJ and CDR3 sequence profiling was genomic DNA. TCRdb reanalysed the reads using MiXCR and keeps one entry per CDR3 protein. The table shows 75,000 to 90,000 distinct CDR3 sequences, with roughly half occurring only once. Sequencing used sorted CD4+, CD8+, or CD8+CD57+ T cells (not recorded which) from PBMCs. Receptor source: a human donor in good health, serving as a control.

This chain connects TRBV15 to TRBJ1-1; D remains ambiguous. The CDR3 contains 14 residues. Germline assignment: CDR1 LNHNV and CDR2 YYDKDF (reference sequence). V was shortened by 2 bases and J by 5 bases, with 12 bases between the two germline ends. The CDR3 sequence: CATSRNYGVTEAFF. Written as DNA, the CDR3 is TGTGCCACCAGCAGAAATTATGGGGTAACTGAAGCTTTCTTT.

In the case of this clonotype: A read error may explain this, as a much larger clone is one base away. The conserved phenylalanine or tryptophan normally closing the CDR3 is absent here, so this likely arose from a read error. V is TRBV19 and J is TRBJ1-1; no clear D gene. Germline V gene lookup returns CDR1 LNHDA and CDR2 SQIVND (reference sequence). V shed 1 base and J shed 6 bases, with 3 bases lying between them. This CDR3 has 11 amino acids. CDR3: CASSIGPEAFL. The CDR3 region has the DNA TGTGCCAGTAGTATAGGTCCTGAAGCTTTCCTT.

V gene TRBV19 combines with J gene TRBJ1-4; D not certain. V shed 3 bases and J shed 7 bases, with 9 bases lying between them. Germline assignment: CDR1 LNHDA and CDR2 SQIVND (reference sequence). The CDR3 is 13 residues long. CDR3: CASSIGVGEKLFF. CDR3 sequence (DNA): TGTGCCAGTAGTATTGGGGTGGGTGAAAAACTGTTTTTT. Full variable domain (outside the CDR3, taken from reference TRBV19 and TRBJ1-4): DGGITQSPKYLFRKEGQNVTLSCEQNLNHDAMYWYRQDPGQGLRLIYYSQIVNDFQKGDIAEGYSVSREKKESFPLTVTSAQKNPTAFYLCASSIGVGEKLFFGSGTQLSVL.

Only one count was recorded for this clonotype. The J gene is TRBJ2-3, the V gene TRBV24-1; 9 positions agree with TRBD2. The CDR3 loop spans 15 amino acids. Germline loops: CDR1 KGHDR, CDR2 SFDVKD. The trim removed 4 bases at V and 5 bases at J, leaving 6 bases unmatched. The CDR3 region has the DNA TGTGCCACCAGTGAACCCTCAGCGGGGGGAGATACGCAGTATTTT. Translated: CATSEPSAGGDTQYF.

This clonotype has just one count. The genes are TRBV19 and TRBJ2-7; no clear D. The ends were cut back, 5 bases at V and 2 bases at J, with 10 bases in the middle. This CDR3 comprises 13 residues. Germline V gene lookup returns CDR1 LNHDA and CDR2 SQIVND (reference sequence). For the CDR3, the DNA is TGTGCCAGTAGTTTTCCCGGCCCCTACGAGCAGTACTTC. Translated: CASSFPGPYEQYF.

The chain is built from TRBV24-1 and TRBJ2-7; 9 nucleotides align to TRBD1. Germline V lookup: CDR1 KGHDR, CDR2 SFDVKD. The trim removed 5 bases at V and 4 bases at J, leaving 11 bases unmatched. The CDR3 consists of 16 residues. CDR3 sequence: CATSGPQSDRGYEQYF. The CDR3 nucleotides read TGTGCCACCAGTGGTCCGCAATCGGACAGGGGATACGAGCAGTACTTC.

This clonotype has a count of ten or more. The chain links TRBV2 to TRBJ2-7; D unresolved. There are 15 residues in the CDR3. V lost 3 bases, J lost 1 base, and 13 bases lay in between. Germline CDR1 reads SNHLY; CDR2 reads FYNNEI. In nucleotides, the CDR3 is TGTGCCAGCAGTGATTACGGAATGAAGTCCTACGAGCAGTACTTC. Its translation is CASSDYGMKSYEQYF.

There are many counts of this clonotype. The genes are TRBV12-3 or TRBV12-4 and TRBJ2-7; 7 positions agree with TRBD1. The CDR3 loop spans 15 amino acids. V lost 6 bases, J lost 6 bases, and 14 bases stayed unmatched. The CDR3 reads CASSAGGLTMGEQYF. As DNA, the CDR3 is TGTGCCAGCAGCGCAGGGGGTCTGACCATGGGCGAGCAGTACTTC.